Presented here are 15 T cell receptor beta chains from one specimen sequenced in a study of metastatic and nonmetastatic thyroid tumors. Prior to thyroid surgery, none of the patients had received any treatment. From the PCR reads, TCRdb re-called clones with MiXCR. The sample lists more than 15,000 clones, roughly 22% occurring once. Sequencing was done on a sample of adjacent normal tissue. The receptors originated from a female donor with papillary thyroid cancer or a benign thyroid nodule (not recorded which). Some clones in this sample may be carry-over from other donors' samples.

This chain joins TRBV30 and TRBJ1-1; D ambiguous. This CDR3 is 13 amino acids long. The germline gives CDR1 GTSNPN, CDR2 SVGIG (reference sequence). Deletions cut 0 bases from V and 4 bases from J, with 9 bases between. The CDR3 reads CAWSVLLGTEAFF. DNA for the CDR3: TGTGCCTGGAGTGTATTGCTTGGCACTGAAGCTTTCTTT.

This sequence joins TRBV24-1 and TRBJ2-3; 15 nucleotides agree with TRBD2. V was pared by 4 bases and J by 1 base, with 11 bases of the junction left unmatched. Germline loops: CDR1 KGHDR, CDR2 SFDVKD. CDR3 length: 20 amino acids. The CDR3 is CATSEGTSGRILSGTDTQYF. The CDR3, as DNA: TGTGCCACCAGTGAGGGGACTAGCGGGAGGATATTGAGCGGCACAGATACGCAGTATTTT.

The chain is built from TRBV5-1 and TRBJ1-1, with D possibly TRBD1 on 6 matching bases. CDR1 SGHRS and CDR2 YFSETQ come from the germline V gene. The CDR3 loop spans 13 amino acids. The V end was cut by 6 bases, the J end by 10 bases, with 19 bases between. CDR3 coding DNA: TGCGCCAGCACCAAAGATCCGATAGGGGGAGCTTTCTTT. Its translation is CASTKDPIGGAFF.

This clone ranks as medium-sized (0.01 to 0.1%). The chain combines TRBV20-1 with TRBJ1-5; D is perhaps TRBD1 (5 bases). This CDR3 is built from 13 residues. Germline CDR1 and CDR2: DFQATT and SNEGSKA (reference sequence). The CDR3 nucleotides are TGCGGACTAAAGGGACCGATCAATCAGCCCCAGCATTTT. This gives the protein CGLKGPINQPQHF.

On this clone: A clone one base away is much larger, so this may be a read error. The chain uses TRBV6-1 and TRBJ1-1; 7 bases are shared with TRBD1. CDR1 and CDR2 (germline): MNHNS, SASEGT. CDR3 size: 15 residues. CDR3 loop: CASSPPTGFTTEAFF. The CDR3 nucleotides are TGTGCCAGCAGCCCTCCGACAGGGTTTACCACTGAGGCTTTCTTT.

The chain joins TRBV7-2 to TRBJ1-1; D is ambiguous. Per germline, CDR1 SGHTA and CDR2 FQGNSA. The CDR3 runs to 15 residues. V lost 5 bases and J 0 bases, leaving 13 bases between the germline ends. CDR3 protein: CASSRSISMNTEAFF. The CDR3 nucleotides are TGTGCCAGCAGCCGATCAATCTCGATGAACACTGAAGCTTTCTTT.

There are a few counts of this clone. Germline and junction disagree at one end, which may indicate a read error. The chain couples TRBV28 to TRBJ1-2, with D possibly being TRBD1 (5 bases). Germline CDR1 MDHEN, CDR2 SYDVKM. The CDR3 is 13 amino acids. CDR3 residues: CASSFEEGRALSF. The CDR3 nucleotides read TGTGCCAGCAGTTTCGAAGAGGGACGGGCTCTGTCCTTC.

J is TRBJ2-1 and V is TRBV11-1; D unclear. The CDR3 is made up of 15 amino acids. The germline V gene has CDR1 SGHAT and CDR2 FQDESV (reference sequence). V gave up 5 bases and J gave up 5 bases, with 16 bases separating them. The CDR3 reads CASSGFFIGHNEQFF. The CDR3 coding sequence is TGTGCCAGCAGCGGATTCTTCATCGGGCACAATGAGCAGTTCTTC.

This clone was observed a few times. The chain has TRBV6-4 and TRBJ2-7; TRBD1 aligns across 9 bases. The CDR3 loop spans 16 amino acids. The germline gives CDR1 MRHNA, CDR2 SNTAGT. With V trimmed by 5 bases and J by 1 base, 9 bases remained unmatched. The CDR3 spells CASSFKGQGRSYEQYF. The CDR3 bases are TGTGCCAGCAGTTTTAAAGGACAGGGGAGATCCTACGAGCAGTACTTC.

This clone was observed at least ten times. The rearrangement joins TRBV9 to TRBJ2-3; TRBD2 matches at 11 bases. Trimming cost V 1 base and J 2 bases; bases outside gene matches: 15. This CDR3 comprises 20 residues. Per the germline V gene, CDR1 is SGDLS and CDR2 is YYNGEE. CDR3 DNA sequence: TGTGCCAGCAGCGTAACGGGACGGAGGGAACTAGCGGGAGACACAGATACGCAGTATTTT. Protein sequence: CASSVTGRRELAGDTDTQYF.

V gene TRBV9 combines with J gene TRBJ2-7; D possibly matches TRBD1 or TRBD2 (6 bases each). V was shortened by 4 bases and J by 5 bases, with 16 bases between the two germline ends. Looked up from germline, CDR1 is SGDLS and CDR2 is YYNGEE. CDR3 length: 14 residues. The CDR3 nucleotides are TGTGCCAGCAGCCCAGGCGGGACACACGACGAGCAGTACGTC. Translating it yields CASSPGGTHDEQYV.

The chain recombines TRBV4-1 with TRBJ1-5; tentative D call: TRBD1 (6 bases). The CDR3 sequence is 16 residues long. V was shortened by 2 bases and J by 4 bases, with 15 bases between the two germline ends. Germline CDR1 and CDR2: MGHRA and YSYEKL. Written as DNA, the CDR3 is TGCGCCAGCAGCCAAACCCCACAGGGACGAAATCAGCCCCAGCATTTT. Translated, it gives CASSQTPQGRNQPQHF.

The genes are TRBV20-1 and TRBJ2-2; D not resolved. V lost 3 bases to trimming and J lost 6 bases, with 2 bases between them. The CDR3 is 10 residues long. Germline CDR1 DFQATT, CDR2 SNEGSKA (reference sequence). CDR3 coding DNA: TGCAGTGCTAGGGCCGGGGAGCTGTTTTTT. Its protein product is CSARAGELFF.

This clone appeared a few times. The V call is TRBV6-6, the J call TRBJ1-5, with unresolved D. CDR1 is MNHNY and CDR2 is SVGAGI in the germline V gene (reference sequence). Trimming shortened V by 5 bases and J by 9 bases, and 14 bases separated the two germline ends. The CDR3 length is 13 residues. The CDR3 protein is CASSPARPGPQHF. CDR3 DNA sequence: TGTGCCAGCAGTCCCGCCCGTCCAGGGCCCCAGCATTTT.

There are a few counts of this clone. The V and J genes are TRBV12-3 or TRBV12-4 and TRBJ1-2; D not certain. With 1 base removed from V and 9 bases from J, the gap between germline ends came to 9 bases. This CDR3 is 12 amino acids long. This CDR3 reads CASSLDSRSYTF. The CDR3 nucleotides are TGTGCCAGCAGTTTAGACAGTAGGAGCTACACCTTC.